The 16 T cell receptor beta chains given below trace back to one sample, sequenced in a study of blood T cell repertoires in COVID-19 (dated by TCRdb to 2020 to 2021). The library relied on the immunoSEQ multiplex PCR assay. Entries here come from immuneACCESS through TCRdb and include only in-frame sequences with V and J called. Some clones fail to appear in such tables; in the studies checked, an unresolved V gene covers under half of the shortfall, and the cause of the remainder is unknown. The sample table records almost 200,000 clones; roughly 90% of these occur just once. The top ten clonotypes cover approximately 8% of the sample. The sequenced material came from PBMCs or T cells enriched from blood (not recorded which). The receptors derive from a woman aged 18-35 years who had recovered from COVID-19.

CDR3 in amino acids: CASSLDYGTIGDRGGSPLHF. CDR3 bases: TGTGCCAGCAGCTTAGATTATGGGACGATTGGGGACAGGGGAGGATCACCCCTCCACTTT. V gene TRBV11-2 combines with J gene TRBJ1-6; 10 bases line up with TRBD1. CDR3 length equals 20 residues. CDR1 and CDR2 (germline): SGHAT, FQNNGV. The V gene end was trimmed by 0 bases and the J gene end by 10 bases; junction bases not matched to a gene: 18.

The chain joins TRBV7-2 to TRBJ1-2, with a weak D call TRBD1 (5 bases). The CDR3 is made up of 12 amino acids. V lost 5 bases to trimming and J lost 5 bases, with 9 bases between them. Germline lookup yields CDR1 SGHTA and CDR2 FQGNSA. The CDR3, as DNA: TGTGCCAGCAGCCCCAGACAGTATGGCTACACCTTC. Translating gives CASSPRQYGYTF.

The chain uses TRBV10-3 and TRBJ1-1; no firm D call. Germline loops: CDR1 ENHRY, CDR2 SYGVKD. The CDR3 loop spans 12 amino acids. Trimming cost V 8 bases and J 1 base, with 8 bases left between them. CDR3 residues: CAISRENTEAFF. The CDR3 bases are TGTGCCATCTCACGGGAGAACACTGAAGCTTTCTTT.

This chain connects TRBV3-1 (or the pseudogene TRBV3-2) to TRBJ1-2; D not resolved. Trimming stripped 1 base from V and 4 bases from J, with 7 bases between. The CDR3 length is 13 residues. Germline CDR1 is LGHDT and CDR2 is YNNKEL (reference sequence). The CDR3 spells CASSQAVGYGYTF. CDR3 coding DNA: TGTGCCAGCAGCCAAGCTGTCGGCTATGGCTACACCTTC.

The CDR3 DNA reads TGTGCCAGCAGCTCCTGGAAGAATAGCGGGGGTGGCGGGGAGCTGTTTTTT. It specifies CASSSWKNSGGGGELFF. The genes are TRBV7-9 and TRBJ2-2, with 9 bases lining up with TRBD2. The CDR3 spans 17 residues. Per germline, CDR1 SEHNR and CDR2 FQNEAQ (reference sequence). J lost 7 bases, V lost 4 bases, and 13 bases had no gene match.

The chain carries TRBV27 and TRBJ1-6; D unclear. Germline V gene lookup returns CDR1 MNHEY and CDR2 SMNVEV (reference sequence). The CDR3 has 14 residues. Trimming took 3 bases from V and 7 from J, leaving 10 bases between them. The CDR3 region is CASSFSSWNSPLHF. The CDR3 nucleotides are TGTGCCAGCAGTTTTAGCTCCTGGAATTCACCCCTCCACTTT.

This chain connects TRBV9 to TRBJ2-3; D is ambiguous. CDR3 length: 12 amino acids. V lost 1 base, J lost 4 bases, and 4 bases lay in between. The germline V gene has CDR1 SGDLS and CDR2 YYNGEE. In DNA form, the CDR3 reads TGTGCCAGCAGCGTAACACCAGATACGCAGTATTTT. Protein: CASSVTPDTQYF.

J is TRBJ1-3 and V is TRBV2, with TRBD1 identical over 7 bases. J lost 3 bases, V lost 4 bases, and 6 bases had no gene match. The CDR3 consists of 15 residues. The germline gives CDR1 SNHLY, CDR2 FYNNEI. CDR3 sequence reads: CASSGQGGGGNTIYF. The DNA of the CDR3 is TGTGCCAGCAGTGGACAGGGCGGCGGTGGAAACACCATATATTTT.

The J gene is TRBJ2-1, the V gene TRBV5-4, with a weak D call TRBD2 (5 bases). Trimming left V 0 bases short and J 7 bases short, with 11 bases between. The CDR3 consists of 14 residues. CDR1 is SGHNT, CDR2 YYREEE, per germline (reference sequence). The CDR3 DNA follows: TGTGCCAGCAGCTTGGGTAGCGTCGCGAATGAGCAGTTCTTC. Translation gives CASSLGSVANEQFF.

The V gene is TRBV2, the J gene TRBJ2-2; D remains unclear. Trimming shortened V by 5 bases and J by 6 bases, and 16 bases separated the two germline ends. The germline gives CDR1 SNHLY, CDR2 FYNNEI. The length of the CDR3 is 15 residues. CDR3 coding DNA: TGTGCCAGCAGTATCACTCCGACATTTGCCGGGGAGCTGTTTTTT. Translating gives CASSITPTFAGELFF.

The CDR3 loop is CASSQVLDTQYF. The DNA for the CDR3 is TGTGCCAGCAGCCAAGTACTTGATACGCAGTATTTT. The rearrangement links TRBV14 to TRBJ2-3; no firm D call. The CDR3 totals 12 residues. Germline CDR1 and CDR2: SGHDN and FVKESK. Trimming stripped 1 base from V and 6 bases from J, with 5 bases between.

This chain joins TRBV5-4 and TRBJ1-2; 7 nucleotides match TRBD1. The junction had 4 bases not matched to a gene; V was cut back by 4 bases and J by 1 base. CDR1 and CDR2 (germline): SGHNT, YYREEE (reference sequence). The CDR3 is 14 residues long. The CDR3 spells CASSPNRGNYGYTF. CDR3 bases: TGTGCCAGCAGCCCGAACAGGGGTAACTATGGCTACACCTTC.

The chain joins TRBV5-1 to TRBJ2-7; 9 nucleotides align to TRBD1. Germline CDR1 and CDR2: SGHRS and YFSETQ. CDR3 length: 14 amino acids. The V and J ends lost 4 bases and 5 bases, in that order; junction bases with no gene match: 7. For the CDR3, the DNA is TGCGCCAGCAGCCCGGGGACAGGGAATAACGAGCAGTACTTC. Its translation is CASSPGTGNNEQYF.

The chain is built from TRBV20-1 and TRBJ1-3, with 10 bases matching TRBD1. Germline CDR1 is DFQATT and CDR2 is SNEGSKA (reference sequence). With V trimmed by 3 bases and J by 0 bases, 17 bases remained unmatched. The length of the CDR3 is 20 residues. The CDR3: CSASSTPGQGSLISGNTIYF. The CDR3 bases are TGCAGTGCTAGTTCGACTCCGGGACAGGGGAGTCTCATCTCTGGAAACACCATATATTTT.

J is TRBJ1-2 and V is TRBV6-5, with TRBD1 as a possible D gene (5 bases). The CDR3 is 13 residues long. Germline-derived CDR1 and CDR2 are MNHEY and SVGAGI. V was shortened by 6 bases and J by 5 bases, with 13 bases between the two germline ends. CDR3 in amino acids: CASSPREYYGYTF. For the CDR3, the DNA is TGTGCCAGCAGCCCCAGGGAATATTATGGCTACACCTTC.

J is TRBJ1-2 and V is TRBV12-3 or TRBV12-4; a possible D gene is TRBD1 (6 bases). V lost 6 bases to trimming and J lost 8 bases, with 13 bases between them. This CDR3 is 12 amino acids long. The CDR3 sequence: CASRTPGHGYTF. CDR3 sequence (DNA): TGTGCCAGCAGAACCCCGGGACACGGCTACACCTTC.